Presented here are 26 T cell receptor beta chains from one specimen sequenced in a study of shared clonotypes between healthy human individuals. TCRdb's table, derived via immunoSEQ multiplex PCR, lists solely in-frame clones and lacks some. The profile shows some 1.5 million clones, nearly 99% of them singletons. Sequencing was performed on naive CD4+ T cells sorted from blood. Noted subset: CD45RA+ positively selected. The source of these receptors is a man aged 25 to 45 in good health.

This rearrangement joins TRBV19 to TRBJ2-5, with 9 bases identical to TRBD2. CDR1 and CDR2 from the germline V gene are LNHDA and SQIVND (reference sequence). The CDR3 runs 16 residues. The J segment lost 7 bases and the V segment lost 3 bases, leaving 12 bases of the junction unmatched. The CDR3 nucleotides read TGTGCCAGTAGTATTGAAGGGACTAGCAGGACTTGGACCCAGTACTTC. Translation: CASSIEGTSRTWTQYF.

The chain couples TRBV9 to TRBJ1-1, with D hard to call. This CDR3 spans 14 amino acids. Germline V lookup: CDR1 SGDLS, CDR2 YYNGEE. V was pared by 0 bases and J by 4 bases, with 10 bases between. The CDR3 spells CASSVATKSTEAFF. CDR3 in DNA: TGTGCCAGCAGCGTAGCTACAAAAAGCACTGAAGCTTTCTTT.

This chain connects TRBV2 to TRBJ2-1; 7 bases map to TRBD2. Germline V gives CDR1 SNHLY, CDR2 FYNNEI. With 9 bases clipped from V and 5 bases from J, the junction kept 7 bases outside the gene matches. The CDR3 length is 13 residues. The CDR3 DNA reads TGTGCCAGATCAAAAGCGGGAAACAATGAGCAGTTCTTC. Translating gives CARSKAGNNEQFF.

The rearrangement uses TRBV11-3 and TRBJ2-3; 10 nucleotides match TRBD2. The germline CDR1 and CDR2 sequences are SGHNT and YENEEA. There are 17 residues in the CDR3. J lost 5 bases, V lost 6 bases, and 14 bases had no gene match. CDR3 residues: CASRQGGPSGSGDTQYF. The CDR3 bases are TGTGCCAGCAGGCAAGGCGGGCCTAGCGGGAGCGGAGATACGCAGTATTTT.

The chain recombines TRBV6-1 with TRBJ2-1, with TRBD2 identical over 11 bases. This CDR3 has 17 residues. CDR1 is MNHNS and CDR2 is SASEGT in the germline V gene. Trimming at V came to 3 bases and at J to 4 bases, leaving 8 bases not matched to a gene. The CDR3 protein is CASSDTSGRKSYNEQFF. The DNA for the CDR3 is TGTGCCAGCAGTGATACTAGCGGGAGAAAGTCATACAATGAGCAGTTCTTC.

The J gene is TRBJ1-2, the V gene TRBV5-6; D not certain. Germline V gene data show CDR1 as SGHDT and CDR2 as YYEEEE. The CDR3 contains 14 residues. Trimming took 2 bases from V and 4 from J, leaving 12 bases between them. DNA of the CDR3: TGTGCCAGCAGCTTCCAAGGCGACGGCTATGGCTACACCTTC. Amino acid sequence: CASSFQGDGYGYTF. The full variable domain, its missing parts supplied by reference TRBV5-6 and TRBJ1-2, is DAGVTQSPTHLIKTRGQQVTLRCSPKSGHDTVSWYQQALGQGPQFIFQYYEEEERQRGNFPDRFSGHQFPNYSSELNVNALLLGDSALYLCASSFQGDGYGYTFGSGTRLTVV.

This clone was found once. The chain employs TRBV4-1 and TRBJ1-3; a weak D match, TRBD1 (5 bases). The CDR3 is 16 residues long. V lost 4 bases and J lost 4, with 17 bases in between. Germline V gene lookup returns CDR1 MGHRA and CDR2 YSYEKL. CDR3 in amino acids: CASSPLGTRGGNTIYF. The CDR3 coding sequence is TGCGCCAGCAGCCCCTTGGGGACTCGAGGGGGAAACACCATATATTTT.

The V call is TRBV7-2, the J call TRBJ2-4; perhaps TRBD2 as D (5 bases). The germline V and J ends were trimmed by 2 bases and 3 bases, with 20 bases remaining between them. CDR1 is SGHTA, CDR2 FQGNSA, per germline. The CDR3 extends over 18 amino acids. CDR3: CASSLFPGSIRGKNIQYF. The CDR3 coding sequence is TGTGCCAGCAGCTTATTCCCGGGCTCTATACGGGGCAAAAACATTCAGTACTTC.

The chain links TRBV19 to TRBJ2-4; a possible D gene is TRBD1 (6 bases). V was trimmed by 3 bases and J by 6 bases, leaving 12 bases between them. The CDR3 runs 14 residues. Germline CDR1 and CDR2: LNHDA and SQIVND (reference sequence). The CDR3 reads CASSIRAGANIQYF. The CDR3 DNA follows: TGTGCCAGTAGTATCCGGGCAGGGGCAAACATTCAGTACTTC.

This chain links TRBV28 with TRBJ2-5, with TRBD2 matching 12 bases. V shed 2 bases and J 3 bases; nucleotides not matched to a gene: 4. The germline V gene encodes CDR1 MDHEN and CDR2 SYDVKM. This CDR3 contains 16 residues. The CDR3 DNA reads TGTGCCAGCAGTTTAATGCTAGCGGGAGGGAAAGAGACCCAGTACTTC. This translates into CASSLMLAGGKETQYF.

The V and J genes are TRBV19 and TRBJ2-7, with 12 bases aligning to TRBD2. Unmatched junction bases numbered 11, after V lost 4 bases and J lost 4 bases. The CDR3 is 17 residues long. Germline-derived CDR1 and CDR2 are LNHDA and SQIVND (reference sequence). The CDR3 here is CASSKPGLAGKKYEQYF. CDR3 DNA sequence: TGTGCCAGTAGTAAACCGGGACTAGCGGGCAAAAAATACGAGCAGTACTTC.

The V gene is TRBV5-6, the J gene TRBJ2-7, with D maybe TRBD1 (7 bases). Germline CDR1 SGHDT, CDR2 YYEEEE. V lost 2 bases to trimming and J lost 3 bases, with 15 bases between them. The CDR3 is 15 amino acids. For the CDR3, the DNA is TGTGCCAGCAGCTTTCGGGCAGGGGGAGGCTACGAGCAGTACTTC. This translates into CASSFRAGGGYEQYF.

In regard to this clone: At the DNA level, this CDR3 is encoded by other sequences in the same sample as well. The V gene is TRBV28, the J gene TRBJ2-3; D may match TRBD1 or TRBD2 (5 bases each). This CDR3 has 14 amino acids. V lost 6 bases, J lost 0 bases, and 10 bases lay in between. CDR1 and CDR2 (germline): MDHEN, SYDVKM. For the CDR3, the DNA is TGTGCCAGCAGCCGGGGCCAGAGCACAGATACGCAGTATTTT. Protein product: CASSRGQSTDTQYF.

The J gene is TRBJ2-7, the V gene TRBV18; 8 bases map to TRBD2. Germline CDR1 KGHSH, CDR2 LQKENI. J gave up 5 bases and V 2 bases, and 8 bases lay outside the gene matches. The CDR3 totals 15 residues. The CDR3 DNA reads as TGTGCCAGCTCACCAACCCGCGGGGGGCATGACGAGCAGTACTTC. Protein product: CASSPTRGGHDEQYF.

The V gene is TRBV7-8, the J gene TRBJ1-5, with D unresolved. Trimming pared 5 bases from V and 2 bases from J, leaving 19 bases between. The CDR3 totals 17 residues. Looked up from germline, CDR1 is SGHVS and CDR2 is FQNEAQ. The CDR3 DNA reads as TGTGCCAGCAGCGACCTGTCGGTCCGAGGTGGCAATCAGCCCCAGCATTTT. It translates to CASSDLSVRGGNQPQHF.

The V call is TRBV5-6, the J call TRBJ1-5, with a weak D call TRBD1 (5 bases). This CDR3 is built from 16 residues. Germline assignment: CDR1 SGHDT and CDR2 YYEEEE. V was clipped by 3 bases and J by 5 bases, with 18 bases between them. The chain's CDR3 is CASSSYADSKDQPQHF. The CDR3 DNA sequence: TGTGCCAGCAGCTCGTACGCCGACAGTAAGGATCAGCCCCAGCATTTT.

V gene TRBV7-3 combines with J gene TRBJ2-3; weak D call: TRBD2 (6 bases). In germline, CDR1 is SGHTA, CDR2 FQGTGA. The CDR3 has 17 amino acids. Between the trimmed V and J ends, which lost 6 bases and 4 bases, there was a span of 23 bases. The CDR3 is CASRPLGGLAPSDTQYF. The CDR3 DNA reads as TGTGCCAGCAGACCACTAGGAGGGTTAGCACCCTCAGATACGCAGTATTTT.

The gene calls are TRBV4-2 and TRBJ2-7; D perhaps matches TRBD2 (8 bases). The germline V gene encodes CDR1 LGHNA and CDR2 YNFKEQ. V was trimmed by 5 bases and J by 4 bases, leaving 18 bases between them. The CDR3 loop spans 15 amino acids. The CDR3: CASSREGGGGYEQYF. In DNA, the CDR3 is TGTGCCAGCAGCAGAGAAGGGGGCGGGGGGTACGAGCAGTACTTC.

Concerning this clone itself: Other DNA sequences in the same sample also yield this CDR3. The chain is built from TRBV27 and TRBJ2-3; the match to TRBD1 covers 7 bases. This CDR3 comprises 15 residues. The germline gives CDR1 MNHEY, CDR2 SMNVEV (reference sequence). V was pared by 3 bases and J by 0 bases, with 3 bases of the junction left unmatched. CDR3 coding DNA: TGTGCCAGCAGTTTGACAGGGAGAAGCACAGATACGCAGTATTTT. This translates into CASSLTGRSTDTQYF.

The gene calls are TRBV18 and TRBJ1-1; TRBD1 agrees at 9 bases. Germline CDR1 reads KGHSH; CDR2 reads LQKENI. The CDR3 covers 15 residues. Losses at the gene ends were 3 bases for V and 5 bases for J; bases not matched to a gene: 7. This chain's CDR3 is CASSPPTGGETEAFF. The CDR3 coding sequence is TGTGCCAGCTCACCGCCTACAGGGGGCGAAACTGAAGCTTTCTTT.

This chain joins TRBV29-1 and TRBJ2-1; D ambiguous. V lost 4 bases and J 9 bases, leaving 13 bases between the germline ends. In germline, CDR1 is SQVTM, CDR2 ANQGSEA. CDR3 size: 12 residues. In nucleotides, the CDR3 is TGCAGCGTTGGAACCCCGATCCCTGAGCAGTTCTTC. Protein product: CSVGTPIPEQFF.

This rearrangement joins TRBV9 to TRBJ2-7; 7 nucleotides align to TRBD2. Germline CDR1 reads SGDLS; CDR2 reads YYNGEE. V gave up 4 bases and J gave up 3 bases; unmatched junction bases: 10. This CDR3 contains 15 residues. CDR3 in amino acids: CASSPQGGGHYEQYF. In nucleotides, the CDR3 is TGTGCCAGCAGCCCCCAGGGCGGGGGTCACTACGAGCAGTACTTC. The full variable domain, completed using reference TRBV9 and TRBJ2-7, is DSGVTQTPKHLITATGQRVTLRCSPRSGDLSVYWYQQSLDQGLQFLIQYYNGEERAKGNILERFSAQQFPDLHSELNLSSLELGDSALYFCASSPQGGGHYEQYFGPGTRLTVT.

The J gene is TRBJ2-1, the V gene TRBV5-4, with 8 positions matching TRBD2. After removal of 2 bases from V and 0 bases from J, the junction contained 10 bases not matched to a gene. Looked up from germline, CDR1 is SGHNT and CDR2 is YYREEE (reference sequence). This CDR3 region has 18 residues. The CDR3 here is CASSFGGISGSSYNEQFF. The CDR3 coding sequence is TGTGCCAGCAGCTTTGGGGGGATCAGCGGGAGCTCCTACAATGAGCAGTTCTTC. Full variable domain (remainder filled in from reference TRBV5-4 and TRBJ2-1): ETGVTQSPTHLIKTRGQQVTLRCSSQSGHNTVSWYQQALGQGPQFIFQYYREEENGRGNFPPRFSGLQFPNYSSELNVNALELDDSALYLCASSFGGISGSSYNEQFFGPGTRLTVL.

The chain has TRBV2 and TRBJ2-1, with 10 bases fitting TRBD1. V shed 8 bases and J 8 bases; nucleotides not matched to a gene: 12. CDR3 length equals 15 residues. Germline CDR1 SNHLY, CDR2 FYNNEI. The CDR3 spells CASHVGTGVGDEQFF. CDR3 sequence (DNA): TGTGCCAGCCACGTCGGGACAGGGGTTGGCGATGAGCAGTTCTTC.

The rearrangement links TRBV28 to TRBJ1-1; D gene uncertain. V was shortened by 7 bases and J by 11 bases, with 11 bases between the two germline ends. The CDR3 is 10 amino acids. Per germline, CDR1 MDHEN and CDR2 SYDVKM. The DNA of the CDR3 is TGTGCCAGCACGGGAGTGGGGGCTTTCTTT. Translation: CASTGVGAFF.

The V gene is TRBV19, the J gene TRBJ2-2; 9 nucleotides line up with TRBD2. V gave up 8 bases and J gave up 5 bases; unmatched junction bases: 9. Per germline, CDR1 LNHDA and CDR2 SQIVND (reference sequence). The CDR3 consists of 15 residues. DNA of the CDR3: TGTGCCAGTTCCGGCGGGAGGGCTTGGACCGGGGAGCTGTTTTTT. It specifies CASSGGRAWTGELFF.